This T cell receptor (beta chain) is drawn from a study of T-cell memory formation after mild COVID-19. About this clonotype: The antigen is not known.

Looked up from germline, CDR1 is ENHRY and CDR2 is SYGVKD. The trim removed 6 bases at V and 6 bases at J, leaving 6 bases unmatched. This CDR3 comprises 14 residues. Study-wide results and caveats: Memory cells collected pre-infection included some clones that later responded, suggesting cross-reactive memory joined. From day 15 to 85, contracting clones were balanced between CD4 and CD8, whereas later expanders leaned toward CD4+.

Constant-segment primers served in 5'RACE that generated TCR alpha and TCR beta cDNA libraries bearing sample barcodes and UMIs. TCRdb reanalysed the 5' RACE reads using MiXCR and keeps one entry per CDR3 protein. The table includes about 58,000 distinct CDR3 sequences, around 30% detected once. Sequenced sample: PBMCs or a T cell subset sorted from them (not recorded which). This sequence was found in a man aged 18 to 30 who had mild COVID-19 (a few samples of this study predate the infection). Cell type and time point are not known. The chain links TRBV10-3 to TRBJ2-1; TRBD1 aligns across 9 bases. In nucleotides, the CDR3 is TGTGCCATCAGGGGGACAGGGAACCCCAATGAGCAGTTCTTC. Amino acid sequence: CAIRGTGNPNEQFF.